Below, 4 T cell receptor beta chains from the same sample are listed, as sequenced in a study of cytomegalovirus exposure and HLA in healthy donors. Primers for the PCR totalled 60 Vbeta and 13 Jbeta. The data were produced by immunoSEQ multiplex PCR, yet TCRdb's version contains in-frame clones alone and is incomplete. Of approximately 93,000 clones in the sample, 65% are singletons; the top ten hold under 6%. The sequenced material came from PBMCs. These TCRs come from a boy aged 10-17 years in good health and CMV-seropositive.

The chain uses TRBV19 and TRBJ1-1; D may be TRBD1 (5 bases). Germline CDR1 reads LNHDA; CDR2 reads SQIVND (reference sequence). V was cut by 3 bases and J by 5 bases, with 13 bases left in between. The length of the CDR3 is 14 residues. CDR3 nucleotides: TGTGCCAGTAGTATTTCCCAGGGCCGGACTGAAGCTTTCTTT. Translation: CASSISQGRTEAFF.

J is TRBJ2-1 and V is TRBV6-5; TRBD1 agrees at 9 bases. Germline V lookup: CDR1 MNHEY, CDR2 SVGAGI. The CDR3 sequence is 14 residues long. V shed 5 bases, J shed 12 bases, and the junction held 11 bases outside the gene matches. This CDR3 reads CASSPGTGFQGQFF. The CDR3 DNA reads TGTGCCAGCAGTCCCGGGACAGGGTTTCAGGGGCAGTTCTTC.

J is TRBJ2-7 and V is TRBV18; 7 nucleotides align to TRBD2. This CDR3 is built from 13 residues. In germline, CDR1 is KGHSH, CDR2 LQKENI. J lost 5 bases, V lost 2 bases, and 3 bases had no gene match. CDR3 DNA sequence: TGTGCCAGCTCACCAGCTCTAGCGGACGAGCAGTACTTC. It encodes CASSPALADEQYF.

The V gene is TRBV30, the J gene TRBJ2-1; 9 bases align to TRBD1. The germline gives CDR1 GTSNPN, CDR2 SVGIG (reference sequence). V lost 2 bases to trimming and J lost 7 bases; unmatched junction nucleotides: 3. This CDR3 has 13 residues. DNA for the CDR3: TGTGCCTGGAGTAGGGACAGGGATAATGAGCAGTTCTTC. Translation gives CAWSRDRDNEQFF.